The 30 T cell receptor beta chains presented below share a single source sample, sequenced in a study of blood T cell repertoires in COVID-19. Profiled with immunoSEQ multiplex PCR; TCRdb holds only in-frame clones, not every one. In the table there are hundreds of thousands of clones, 90% of which are singletons. Sequenced: peripheral blood. All receptors derive from a woman in her thirties or forties with COVID-19, enrolled during active disease.

The gene calls are TRBV7-2 and TRBJ2-5; unclear D gene. Trimming took off 5 bases at V and 0 bases at J, with 4 bases between the two ends. Germline CDR1 SGHTA, CDR2 FQGNSA. This CDR3 has 12 residues. The CDR3 DNA reads as TGTGCCAGCAGCCTTAACCAAGAGACCCAGTACTTC. Protein sequence: CASSLNQETQYF.

In DNA form, the CDR3 reads TGTGCCTGGAGATGGCCTCCTCGGAACACTGAAGCTTTCTTT. Protein: CAWRWPPRNTEAFF. V gene TRBV30 combines with J gene TRBJ1-1; D is unclear. This CDR3 comprises 14 residues. V lost 3 bases to trimming and J lost 1 base, with 12 bases between them. CDR1 and CDR2 from the germline V gene are GTSNPN and SVGIG (reference sequence).

This rearrangement joins TRBV10-3 to TRBJ2-7; maybe TRBD1 (6 bases). V was trimmed by 8 bases and J by 5 bases, leaving 16 bases between them. This CDR3 has 13 residues. CDR1 is ENHRY, CDR2 SYGVKD, per germline. CDR3 DNA sequence: TGTGCCATCGGGGGCCCTTTTCGGGACGAGCAGTACTTC. It translates to CAIGGPFRDEQYF.

This rearrangement joins TRBV5-1 to TRBJ2-2, with unresolved D. Germline loops: CDR1 SGHRS, CDR2 YFSETQ. Trimming took 4 bases from V and 6 from J, leaving 10 bases between them. The CDR3 is 13 residues long. As DNA, the CDR3 is TGCGCCAGCAGCCCTCAGGCCGCCGGGGAGCTGTTTTTT. It yields the protein CASSPQAAGELFF.

This clone was recorded once. J is TRBJ2-3 and V is TRBV6-1, with D perhaps matching TRBD2 (6 bases). CDR3 size: 16 residues. CDR1 and CDR2 from the germline V gene are MNHNS and SASEGT. The V gene lost 2 bases and the J gene lost 0 bases, with 12 bases spanning the gap. The CDR3 is CASSERYGTSTDTQYF. CDR3 nucleotide sequence: TGTGCCAGCAGTGAAAGGTACGGGACTAGCACAGATACGCAGTATTTT.

This chain connects TRBV10-3 to TRBJ1-1; 7 bases match TRBD1. V lost 0 bases, J lost 0 bases, and 1 base stayed unmatched. The CDR3 consists of 15 residues. Germline CDR1 reads ENHRY; CDR2 reads SYGVKD. The CDR3 nucleotides are TGTGCCATCAGTGAGTCGGGACAGATGAACACTGAAGCTTTCTTT. Protein product: CAISESGQMNTEAFF.

The chain carries TRBV7-2 and TRBJ2-2; D not resolved. The V gene's germline CDR1 is SGHTA and CDR2 FQGNSA. Trimming removed 0 bases from V and 6 bases from J, with 5 bases in between. The CDR3 spans 13 residues. The CDR3 coding sequence is TGTGCCAGCAGCTTAGCATCGGCCGGGGAGCTGTTTTTT. Translating it yields CASSLASAGELFF.

This clone was picked up one time. The J gene is TRBJ2-6, the V gene TRBV4-3, with 7 bases aligning to TRBD1. There are 16 residues in the CDR3. The junction had 7 bases not matched to a gene; V was cut back by 4 bases and J by 4 bases. The V gene's germline CDR1 is LGHNA and CDR2 YSLEER. The CDR3 sequence: CASSLGTATGANVLTF. The DNA for the CDR3 is TGCGCCAGCAGCCTAGGGACAGCTACAGGGGCCAACGTCCTGACTTTC.

The chain carries TRBV19 and TRBJ1-4; TRBD1 is a possible D gene (6 bases). CDR3 length: 13 residues. Trimming removed 10 bases at V and 4 bases at J, with 13 bases between. Germline V gives CDR1 LNHDA, CDR2 SQIVND (reference sequence). For the CDR3, the DNA is TGTGCCACGCGAGGACAGATTAATGAAAAACTGTTTTTT. It yields the protein CATRGQINEKLFF.

This chain's CDR3 is CAWSVPELSNSPLHF. The DNA of the CDR3 is TGTGCCTGGAGTGTACCTGAGCTCTCTAATTCACCCCTCCACTTT. The chain employs TRBV30 and TRBJ1-6; D is uncertain. The germline gives CDR1 GTSNPN, CDR2 SVGIG (reference sequence). This CDR3 comprises 15 residues. V lost 0 bases and J lost 6, with 12 bases in between.

This clone was detected a few times. CDR3 protein: CASSPGTGMYYGYTF. The CDR3 nucleotides are TGTGCCAGCAGCCCAGGGACAGGGATGTACTATGGCTACACCTTC. This rearrangement joins TRBV9 to TRBJ1-2; 9 nucleotides line up with TRBD1. After removal of 4 bases from V and 3 bases from J, the junction contained 7 bases not matched to a gene. The V gene's germline CDR1 is SGDLS and CDR2 YYNGEE. The CDR3 has 15 residues.

CDR3 in DNA: TGTGCCAGCAGCCAATGGACTCGTGGCTACACCTTC. Translation gives CASSQWTRGYTF. J is TRBJ1-2 and V is TRBV7-8, with no clear D. Germline V gene data show CDR1 as SGHVS and CDR2 as FQNEAQ. The CDR3 runs 12 residues. The V gene lost 5 bases and the J gene lost 7 bases, with 11 bases spanning the gap.

The genes are TRBV20-1 and TRBJ1-5; D uncertain. V was clipped by 4 bases and J by 11 bases, with 9 bases between them. The germline CDR1 and CDR2 sequences are DFQATT and SNEGSKA (reference sequence). The CDR3 is 10 residues long. For the CDR3, the DNA is TGCAGTGCTATGCAGGAGGCCCAGCATTTT. Its translation: CSAMQEAQHF.

Worth noting for this clone: Different DNA sequences within this sample yield the same CDR3. The chain uses TRBV27 and TRBJ1-5; 7 bases align to TRBD1. Trimming removed 5 bases from V and 4 bases from J; junction bases left unmatched: 8. This CDR3 is 15 amino acids long. From germline, CDR1 is MNHEY and CDR2 SMNVEV (reference sequence). The CDR3 bases are TGTGCCAGCAGTCCCCGAACAGGGGCTAATCAGCCCCAGCATTTT. This translates into CASSPRTGANQPQHF.

V is TRBV21-1 and J is TRBJ2-5; TRBD2 is the table's D call and was not checked against the DNA. TRBV21-1 is a known pseudogene. The CDR3 is 13 residues long. The DNA for the CDR3 is TGTGCCAGCAGCAGTGGGAGAGGAGAGACCCAGTACTTC. Its protein is CASSSGRGETQYF.

This clone was seen only once. The rearrangement uses TRBV7-8 and TRBJ2-7; 8 bases align to TRBD2. Germline V gives CDR1 SGHVS, CDR2 FQNEAQ. This CDR3 region has 16 residues. J was trimmed by 3 bases and V by 1 base; bases with no gene match: 8. CDR3 region: CASSLGGSGAFYEQYF. The CDR3 bases are TGTGCCAGCAGCTTAGGTGGTAGCGGGGCCTTCTACGAGCAGTACTTC.

This clone was counted a few times. This sequence joins TRBV5-1 and TRBJ1-5; TRBD1 is a possible D gene (5 bases). Germline CDR1 and CDR2: SGHRS and YFSETQ. V lost 4 bases to trimming and J lost 6 bases, with 20 bases between them. CDR3 length: 16 residues. The CDR3 protein is CASSPGGVGVSQPQHF. The CDR3 DNA is TGCGCCAGCAGCCCCGGAGGGGTGGGCGTTAGTCAGCCCCAGCATTTT.

In this sample, this clone turned up many times. The rearrangement links TRBV27 to TRBJ1-5; the D is unclear. CDR3 length: 15 amino acids. From germline, CDR1 is MNHEY and CDR2 SMNVEV (reference sequence). The V gene lost 1 base and the J gene lost 0 bases, with 7 bases spanning the gap. The CDR3 spells CASSLYGISNQPQHF. CDR3 nucleotide sequence: TGTGCCAGCAGTTTATACGGGATTAGCAATCAGCCCCAGCATTTT.

The chain uses TRBV28 and TRBJ1-3; D is ambiguous. The germline V and J ends were trimmed by 3 bases and 8 bases, with 5 bases remaining between them. Germline CDR1 and CDR2: MDHEN and SYDVKM. This CDR3 spans 11 amino acids. The CDR3 protein is CASSLEDTIYF. The CDR3, as DNA: TGTGCCAGCAGTTTGGAGGACACCATATATTTT.

The J gene is TRBJ2-1, the V gene TRBV29-1, with a tentative D call TRBD2 (5 bases). Trimming removed 4 bases at V and 4 bases at J, with 14 bases between. CDR3 length: 14 amino acids. In germline, CDR1 is SQVTM, CDR2 ANQGSEA. CDR3 in amino acids: CSVVAVRVYNEQFF. CDR3 in DNA: TGCAGCGTTGTAGCCGTGAGGGTGTACAATGAGCAGTTCTTC.

The chain employs TRBV11-3 and TRBJ2-3; 10 bases map to TRBD2. V lost 8 bases and J lost 5; bases outside the gene matches: 7. CDR3 length equals 14 residues. Germline values: CDR1 SGHNT, CDR2 YENEEA. The CDR3 bases are TGTGCCAGCGCGAGCGGGGGGGCGAGAGATACGCAGTATTTT. This gives the protein CASASGGARDTQYF.

The rearrangement joins TRBV29-1 to TRBJ2-1; 7 bases map to TRBD2. The CDR3 covers 15 residues. Trimming took 3 bases from V and 4 from J; bases not matched to a gene: 9. Per germline, CDR1 SQVTM and CDR2 ANQGSEA. Here the CDR3 reads CSVDGASGPYNEQFF. DNA for the CDR3: TGCAGCGTTGATGGAGCTAGCGGACCTTACAATGAGCAGTTCTTC.

J is TRBJ1-2 and V is TRBV6-2 or TRBV6-3, with 7 bases lining up with TRBD1. Looked up from germline, CDR1 is MNHEY and CDR2 is SVGEGT. The CDR3 runs to 14 residues. V was pared by 4 bases and J by 5 bases, with 7 bases of the junction left unmatched. CDR3 bases: TGTGCCAGCAGTTCCTACGGGACAGTTTATGGCTACACCTTC. As protein: CASSSYGTVYGYTF.

The CDR3 nucleotides read TGTGCCTGGAGTGGGCCCAACAGTGCCGGGGAGCTGTTTTTT. Amino acids: CAWSGPNSAGELFF. The V and J genes are TRBV30 and TRBJ2-2; no firm D call. Germline CDR1 GTSNPN, CDR2 SVGIG (reference sequence). This CDR3 spans 14 amino acids. Between the trimmed V and J ends, which lost 1 base and 6 bases, there was a span of 12 bases.

The rearrangement joins TRBV11-1 to TRBJ1-1; tentative D call: TRBD1 (5 bases). The germline V gene encodes CDR1 SGHAT and CDR2 FQDESV (reference sequence). Trimming cost V 1 base and J 7 bases, with 10 bases left between them. There are 13 residues in the CDR3. The CDR3 sequence: CASSLDPGIEAFF. CDR3 in DNA: TGTGCCAGCAGCTTAGACCCAGGGATTGAAGCTTTCTTT. Using reference TRBV11-1 and TRBJ1-1 for the parts outside the CDR3, the full variable domain is EAEVAQSPRYKITEKSQAVAFWCDPISGHATLYWYRQILGQGPELLVQFQDESVVDDSQLPKDRFSAERLKGVDSTLKIQPAELGDSAMYLCASSLDPGIEAFFGQGTRLTVV.

This clone turned up a few times. The rearrangement joins TRBV20-1 to TRBJ1-5; tentative D call: TRBD1 (5 bases). In germline, CDR1 is DFQATT, CDR2 SNEGSKA (reference sequence). The CDR3 spans 14 residues. The V end lost 4 bases, the J end lost 6 bases, and 16 bases lay between the germline ends. The CDR3 coding sequence is TGCAGTGCTACTGAGCGGGGGGTAGTTCAGCCCCAGCATTTT. As protein: CSATERGVVQPQHF.

The chain carries TRBV11-2 and TRBJ2-7; D is unresolved. The germline V gene encodes CDR1 SGHAT and CDR2 FQNNGV. This CDR3 comprises 13 residues. With 3 bases removed from V and 4 bases from J, the gap between germline ends came to 10 bases. The CDR3 is CASSFPAVYEQYF. Here the CDR3 DNA reads TGTGCCAGCAGCTTCCCCGCGGTATACGAGCAGTACTTC.

V and J are TRBV28 and TRBJ2-1; the match to TRBD2 covers 7 bases. Germline assignment: CDR1 MDHEN and CDR2 SYDVKM. Losses at the gene ends were 5 bases for V and 2 bases for J; bases not matched to a gene: 6. The CDR3 has 15 residues. Written as DNA, the CDR3 is TGTGCCAGCAGTGCGGGGCGGGGGACCTACAATGAGCAGTTCTTC. Translated, it gives CASSAGRGTYNEQFF.

This chain connects TRBV4-1 to TRBJ2-3; 11 bases are a match to TRBD1. Germline CDR1 MGHRA, CDR2 YSYEKL. Trimming at V came to 4 bases and at J to 3 bases, leaving 6 bases not matched to a gene. The CDR3 is 16 residues long. The CDR3 loop is CASSREGTGGTDTQYF. CDR3 DNA: TGCGCCAGCAGCCGAGAGGGGACAGGGGGAACAGATACGCAGTATTTT.

The J gene is TRBJ1-6, the V gene TRBV6-2 or TRBV6-3; no clear D. Germline CDR1 and CDR2: MNHEY and SVGEGT. Trimming removed 5 bases from V and 9 bases from J, with 14 bases in between. The CDR3 totals 14 residues. In nucleotides, the CDR3 is TGTGCCAGCAGTACTTTATTGATCGGTTCACCCCTCCACTTT. The encoded protein is CASSTLLIGSPLHF.